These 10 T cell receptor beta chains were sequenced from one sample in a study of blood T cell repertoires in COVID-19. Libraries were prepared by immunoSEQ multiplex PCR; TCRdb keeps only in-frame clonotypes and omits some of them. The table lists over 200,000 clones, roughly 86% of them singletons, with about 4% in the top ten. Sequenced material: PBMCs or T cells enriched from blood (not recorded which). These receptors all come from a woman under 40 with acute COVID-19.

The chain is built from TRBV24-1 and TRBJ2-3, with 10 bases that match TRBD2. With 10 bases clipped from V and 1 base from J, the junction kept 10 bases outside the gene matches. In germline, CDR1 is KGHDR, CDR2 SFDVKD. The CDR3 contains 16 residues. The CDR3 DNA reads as TGTGCCACACAGGAGCGGGGGGGCCGGGGCACAGATACGCAGTATTTT. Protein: CATQERGGRGTDTQYF.

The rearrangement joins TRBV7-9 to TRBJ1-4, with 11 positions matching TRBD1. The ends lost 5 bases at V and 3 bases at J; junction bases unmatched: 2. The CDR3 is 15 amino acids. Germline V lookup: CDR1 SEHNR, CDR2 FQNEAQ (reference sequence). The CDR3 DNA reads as TGTGCCAGCAGCGGGACAGGGGGAGCTAATGAAAAACTGTTTTTT. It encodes CASSGTGGANEKLFF.

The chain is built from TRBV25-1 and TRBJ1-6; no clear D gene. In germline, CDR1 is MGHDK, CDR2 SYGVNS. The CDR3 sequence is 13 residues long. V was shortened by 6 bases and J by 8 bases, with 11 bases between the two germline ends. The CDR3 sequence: CASRAGMDSPLHF. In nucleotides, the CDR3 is TGTGCCAGCAGGGCCGGGATGGATTCACCCCTCCACTTT.

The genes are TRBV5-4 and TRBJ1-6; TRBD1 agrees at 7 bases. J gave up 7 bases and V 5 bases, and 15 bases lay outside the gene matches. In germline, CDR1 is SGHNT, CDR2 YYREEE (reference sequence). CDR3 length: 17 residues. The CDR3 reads CASSRDSSSTFNSPLHF. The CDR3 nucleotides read TGTGCCAGCAGTAGGGACAGCTCCTCGACCTTCAATTCACCCCTCCACTTT.

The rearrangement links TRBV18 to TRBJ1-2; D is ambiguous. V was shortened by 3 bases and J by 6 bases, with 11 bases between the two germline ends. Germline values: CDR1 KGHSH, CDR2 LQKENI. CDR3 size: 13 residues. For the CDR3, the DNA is TGTGCCAGCTCACCGCGGGATATTAATGGCTACACCTTC. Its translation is CASSPRDINGYTF. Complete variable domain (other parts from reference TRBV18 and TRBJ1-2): NAGVMQNPRHLVRRRGQEARLRCSPMKGHSHVYWYRQLPEEGLKFMVYLQKENIIDESGMPKERFSAEFPKEGPSILRIQQVVRGDSAAYFCASSPRDINGYTFGSGTRLTVV.

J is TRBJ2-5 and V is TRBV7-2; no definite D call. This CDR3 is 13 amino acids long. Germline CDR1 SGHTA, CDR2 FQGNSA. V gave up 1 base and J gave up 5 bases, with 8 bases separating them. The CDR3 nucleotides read TGTGCCAGCAGCTTAGGCTATCGCGAGACCCAGTACTTC. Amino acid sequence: CASSLGYRETQYF.

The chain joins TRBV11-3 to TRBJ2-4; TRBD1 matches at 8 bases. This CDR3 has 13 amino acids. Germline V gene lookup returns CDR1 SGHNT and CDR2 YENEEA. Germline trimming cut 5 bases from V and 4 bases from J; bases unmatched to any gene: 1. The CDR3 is CASSRTGKNIQYF. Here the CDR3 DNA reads TGTGCCAGCAGCAGGACAGGGAAAAACATTCAGTACTTC.

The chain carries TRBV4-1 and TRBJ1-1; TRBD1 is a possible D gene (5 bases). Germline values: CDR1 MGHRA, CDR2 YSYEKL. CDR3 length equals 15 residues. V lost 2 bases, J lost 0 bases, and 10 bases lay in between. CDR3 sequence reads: CASSQYDSMNTEAFF. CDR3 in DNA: TGCGCCAGCAGCCAATATGACAGCATGAACACTGAAGCTTTCTTT.

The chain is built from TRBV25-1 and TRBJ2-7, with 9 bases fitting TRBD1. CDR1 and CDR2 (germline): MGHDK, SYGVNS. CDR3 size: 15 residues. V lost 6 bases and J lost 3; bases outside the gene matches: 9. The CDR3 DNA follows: TGTGCCAGCAGCGAACTCCGACAGGGGGGCTACGAGCAGTACTTC. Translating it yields CASSELRQGGYEQYF.

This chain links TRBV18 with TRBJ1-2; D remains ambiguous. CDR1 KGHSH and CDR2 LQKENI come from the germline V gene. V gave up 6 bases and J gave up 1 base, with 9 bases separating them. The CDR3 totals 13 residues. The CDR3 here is CASSLRGNYGYTF. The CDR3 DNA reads TGTGCCAGCTCCCTCCGGGGTAACTATGGCTACACCTTC. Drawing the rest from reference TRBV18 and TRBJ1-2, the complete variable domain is NAGVMQNPRHLVRRRGQEARLRCSPMKGHSHVYWYRQLPEEGLKFMVYLQKENIIDESGMPKERFSAEFPKEGPSILRIQQVVRGDSAAYFCASSLRGNYGYTFGSGTRLTVV.